Below, one T cell receptor (beta chain) is given with its context. What it binds is unknown. These data originate in a study of blood T cells in healthy people across ages. Trimming left V 6 bases short and J 10 bases short, with 11 bases between. Germline V gene lookup returns CDR1 SGHRS and CDR2 YFSETQ. CDR3 size: 11 residues. A sample-barcoded 5' primer and a J-beta primer mix were used in a second PCR of about 6 to 11 cycles. Per sample, CDR3-containing paired-end reads numbered at least 2.5 million. Using its own MiXCR run on the 5' RACE reads, TCRdb lists one record per CDR3 protein. The table includes 1.5 million to 2 million distinct CDR3 sequences, over 25% detected once. Every participating donor contributed about 10 milliliters of peripheral blood through a draw. Overall study findings and caveats: Reliance upon unsorted PBMCs precluded definitive naive versus antigen-experienced comparison. When one million T cells were used, diversity estimates were thought to be underestimates.

The V call is TRBV5-1, the J call TRBJ2-1; D might be TRBD2 (6 bases). Sequencing was carried out using blood. The source of this sequence is a woman under 40 in good health. The CDR3 coding sequence is TGCGCCAGCACCCTGGAGGGGGAGCAGTTCTTC. This sequence encodes CASTLEGEQFF.